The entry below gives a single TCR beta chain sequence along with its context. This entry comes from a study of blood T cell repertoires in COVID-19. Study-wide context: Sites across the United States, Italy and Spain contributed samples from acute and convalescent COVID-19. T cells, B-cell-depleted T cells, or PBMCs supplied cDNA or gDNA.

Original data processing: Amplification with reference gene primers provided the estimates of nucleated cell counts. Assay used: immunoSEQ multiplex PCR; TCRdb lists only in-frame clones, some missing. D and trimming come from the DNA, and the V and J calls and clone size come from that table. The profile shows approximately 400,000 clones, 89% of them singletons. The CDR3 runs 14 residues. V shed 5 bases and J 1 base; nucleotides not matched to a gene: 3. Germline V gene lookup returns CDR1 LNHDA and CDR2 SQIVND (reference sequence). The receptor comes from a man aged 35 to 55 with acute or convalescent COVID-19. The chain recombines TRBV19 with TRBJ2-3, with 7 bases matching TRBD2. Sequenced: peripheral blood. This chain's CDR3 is CASSGAGGTDTQYF. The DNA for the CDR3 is TGTGCCAGTAGTGGGGCGGGGGGCACAGATACGCAGTATTTT.